What follows is one T cell receptor (beta chain) and its context. The missing CDR3 end, 3 residues past where the read stops, is filled in from the germline J gene. This entry belongs to a study of T cells in women clearing cervical HPV infection. CDR1 and CDR2 from the germline V gene are MNHNS and SASEGT. The V segment lost 4 bases and the J segment 5 bases; nucleotides outside the gene matches: 8. This CDR3 contains 15 residues. All donors had a single incident cervical HPV16 infection, not prevalent. The data were produced by immunoSEQ multiplex PCR, yet TCRdb's version contains in-frame clones alone and is incomplete. The sample data list tens of thousands of clones.

The sample consisted of blood buffy coat. The clonotype originates from a woman aged 18 to 75 with a cervical HPV16 infection that either progressed to CIN3+ or cleared (not recorded which). The rearrangement uses TRBV6-1 and TRBJ1-5, with 7 bases aligning to TRBD1. CDR3 amino acids: CASSALQGMHQPQHF. The sequenced CDR3 bases are TGTGCCAGCAGTGCCCTACAGGGGATGCATCAGCCC.